This TCR beta chain stems from a study of blood T cell repertoires in COVID-19. Repertoires were generated with immunoSEQ multiplex PCR, while TCRdb's copy carries only in-frame clones and drops some. This table has almost 65,000 clones, 88% appearing once. CDR3 length: 16 residues. Germline V CDR1 and CDR2: MNHEY, SMNVEV (reference sequence). V lost 6 bases and J lost 5; bases outside the gene matches: 11. This chain connects TRBV27 to TRBJ2-7, with 12 nucleotides matching TRBD1. The origin of this receptor is a middle-aged woman who had recovered from COVID-19. The sequenced sample was PBMCs or T cells enriched from blood (not recorded which). The CDR3 nucleotides read TGTGCCAGCAGATCCACGACCGGGACAGGGGGCAACGAGCAGTACTTC. Protein sequence: CASRSTTGTGGNEQYF.